Listed below are T cell receptor beta chains from one sample, sequenced in a study of T cell repertoires in cytomegalovirus infection. Their target antigens are unknown. MiXCR was run by TCRdb on the reads, yielding one entry per CDR3 protein. The repertoire has roughly 150,000 distinct CDR3 sequences, roughly 21% of them found once; the top ten carry under 30%. Specimen: CD8+ T cells from cultured PBMCs, collected from culture after CMV antigen stimulation. These receptors originate from a human donor in good health (CMV status not recorded). Some clones in this sample may be carry-over from other donors' samples. Both conserved end residues are part of each CDR3. The order of the fields is D gene, J gene, clone size, V gene, CDR3 protein, CDR3 DNA. A D gene is named only where the DNA matches it firmly. The size field is filled for only some rows; it gives once, few, many or a size class.

NA | TRBJ1-1 | few | TRBV6-4 | CASSRSGGTEAFF | TGTGCCAGCAGTCGATCCGGGGGGACTGAAGCTTTCTTT
TRBD2 | TRBJ2-1 | NA | TRBV4-2 | CASSPVAGGPGNEQFF | TGTGCCAGCAGCCCCGTAGCGGGGGGGCCGGGGAATGAGCAGTTCTTC
TRBD2 | TRBJ2-2 | few | TRBV4-1 | CASSQGWEGTGELFF | TGCGCCAGCAGCCAAGGTTGGGAGGGCACCGGGGAGCTGTTTTTT
NA | TRBJ1-2 | few | TRBV9 | CASSVDTGGDQMIGYTF | TGTGCCAGCAGCGTAGACACCGGGGGGGATCAGATGATTGGCTACACCTTC
TRBD2 | TRBJ2-3 | few | TRBV7-6 | CASSPNRLAGGPTDTQYF | TGTGCCAGCAGCCCAAACCGACTTGCGGGGGGCCCCACAGATACGCAGTATTTT
NA | TRBJ2-1 | NA | TRBV7-4 | CASSLVREYYNEQFF | TGTGCCAGCAGCTTAGTCAGGGAGTATTACAATGAGCAGTTCTTC
TRBD1 | TRBJ1-1 | few | TRBV4-1 | CASSQDGTGKGDEAFF | TGCGCCAGCAGCCAAGATGGGACAGGGAAAGGGGATGAAGCTTTCTTT
NA | TRBJ1-6 | NA | TRBV27 | CASSLSGRIYNSPLHF | TGTGCCAGCAGTTTATCGGGACGGATCTATAATTCACCCCTCCACTTT
TRBD1 | TRBJ2-7 | many | TRBV15 | CATSRDLTGTYEQYF | TGTGCCACCAGCAGAGATTTGACAGGGACCTACGAGCAGTACTTC
NA | TRBJ2-1 | NA | TRBV7-9 | CASSPVGAGFHEQFF | TGTGCCAGCAGCCCGGTAGGGGCCGGGTTCCATGAGCAGTTCTTC
NA | TRBJ2-1 | NA | TRBV7-8 | CASSFTRDREQFF | TGTGCCAGCAGCTTCACTCGAGATCGTGAGCAGTTCTTC
TRBD2 | TRBJ2-5 | few | TRBV7-2 | CASSPGLAGSYQETQYF | TGTGCCAGCAGCCCCGGACTAGCGGGGTCTTACCAAGAGACCCAGTACTTC
TRBD1 | TRBJ2-7 | NA | TRBV11-2 | CASSRTGQTVSYEQYF | TGTGCCAGCAGCCGGACAGGGCAAACGGTCTCCTACGAGCAGTACTTC
NA | TRBJ2-1 | NA | TRBV7-6 | CASSARGGEAFWEQFF | TGTGCCAGCAGCGCGAGGGGGGGAGAGGCTTTCTGGGAGCAGTTCTTC
NA | TRBJ1-1 | NA | TRBV27 | CASSLRAWNTEAFF | TGTGCCAGCAGTCTCCGTGCCTGGAACACTGAAGCTTTCTTT
NA | TRBJ1-2 | NA | TRBV29-1 | CSVEDHYGYTF | TGCAGCGTCGAGGACCACTATGGCTACACCTTC
TRBD1 | TRBJ1-4 | NA | TRBV7-9 | CASSLAGTATNEKLFF | TGTGCCAGCAGCTTAGCGGGGACAGCAACTAATGAAAAACTGTTTTTT
NA | TRBJ1-5 | NA | TRBV7-6 | CASSLADSLPDQPQHF | TGTGCCAGCAGCTTAGCGGACAGTCTACCCGATCAGCCCCAGCATTTT
NA | TRBJ1-5 | NA | TRBV6-5 | CASSTSGVGQPQHF | TGTGCCAGCAGTACATCAGGGGTGGGTCAGCCCCAGCATTTT
NA | TRBJ2-7 | NA | TRBV14 | CASSQDDLAPYEQYF | TGTGCCAGCAGCCAAGATGATCTAGCCCCCTACGAGCAGTACTTC
NA | TRBJ2-7 | NA | TRBV28 | CASMMGNHYEQYF | TGTGCCAGCATGATGGGAAACCACTACGAGCAGTACTTC
NA | TRBJ1-1 | NA | TRBV6-2/TRBV6-3 | CASSWNLPLGAEAFF | TGTGCCAGCAGTTGGAACCTGCCATTGGGGGCTGAAGCTTTCTTT
NA | TRBJ1-2 | few | TRBV7-8 | CASSLGSGVEYGYTF | TGTGCCAGCAGCTTAGGGTCAGGGGTCGAGTATGGCTACACCTTC
NA | TRBJ2-2 | NA | TRBV11-2 | CASSLDGYTPGELFF | TGTGCCAGCAGCTTAGATGGTTACACGCCCGGGGAGCTGTTTTTT
TRBD1 | TRBJ1-6 | NA | TRBV12-3/TRBV12-4 | CASSLAGQGVNSPLHF | TGTGCCAGCAGTTTAGCAGGGCAGGGGGTCAATTCACCCCTCCACTTT
NA | TRBJ2-3 | NA | TRBV7-2 | CASSLAPHRDPDTQYF | TGTGCCAGCAGCTTAGCCCCCCACAGGGATCCGGATACGCAGTATTTT
TRBD2 | TRBJ2-1 | few | TRBV7-2 | CASSARAGGGVYNEQFF | TGTGCCAGCAGCGCACGAGCGGGGGGCGGGGTCTACAATGAGCAGTTCTTC
TRBD1 | TRBJ2-7 | few | TRBV7-2 | CASSFRRTGFYEQYF | TGTGCCAGCAGCTTTAGGCGGACAGGGTTCTACGAGCAGTACTTC
TRBD1 | TRBJ1-1 | few | TRBV9 | CASSPRTGGANTEAFF | TGTGCCAGCAGCCCCCGGACAGGGGGCGCGAACACTGAAGCTTTCTTT
TRBD2 | TRBJ2-2 | once | TRBV29-1 | CSVEDQISGLAGGRGTGELFF | TGCAGCGTTGAAGATCAGATCTCGGGACTAGCGGGGGGGCGTGGCACCGGGGAGCTGTTTTTT
NA | TRBJ1-4 | NA | TRBV28 | CASSGEDEKLFF | TGTGCCAGCAGTGGTGAAGATGAAAAACTGTTTTTT
TRBD1 | TRBJ2-5 | NA | TRBV7-9 | CASSVTGTGEETQYF | TGTGCCAGCAGCGTCACCGGGACAGGGGAAGAGACCCAGTACTTC
NA | TRBJ2-5 | NA | TRBV4-1 | CASSQVTGGSETQYF | TGCGCCAGCAGCCAAGTCACCGGTGGTTCAGAGACCCAGTACTTC
NA | TRBJ2-3 | few | TRBV7-2 | CASSFGGSGTDTQYF | TGTGCCAGCAGCTTCGGGGGATCCGGGACAGATACGCAGTATTTT
NA | TRBJ1-2 | few | TRBV7-8 | CATLSGARGYTF | TGTGCCACACTCTCCGGGGCTAGGGGCTACACCTTC
NA | TRBJ2-1 | NA | TRBV5-6 | CASSPTTNEQFF | TGTGCCAGCAGCCCAACGACCAATGAGCAGTTCTTC
TRBD1 | TRBJ2-1 | few | TRBV28 | CASSSQGNTYNEQFF | TGTGCCAGCAGTTCACAGGGGAACACCTACAATGAGCAGTTCTTC
NA | TRBJ2-1 | NA | TRBV7-2 | CASSLDKGNHNEQFF | TGTGCCAGCAGCTTAGACAAGGGGAACCACAATGAGCAGTTCTTC
TRBD1 | TRBJ2-1 | few | TRBV6-6 | CASSTGQGDYEQFF | TGTGCCAGCTCGACGGGACAGGGGGACTATGAGCAGTTCTTC